Listed below are T cell receptor beta chains from one sample, sequenced in a study of T cell changes during pregnancy in multiple sclerosis. Sequencing used immunoSEQ multiplex PCR; TCRdb keeps in-frame clones, though not all of them. The profile shows about 59,000 clones, about 94% of them singletons. The material sequenced was CD8+ T cells from peripheral blood mononuclear cells, taken after pregnancy. These receptors all stem from a female donor with multiple sclerosis, enrolled in a pregnancy study. Both conserved end residues are part of each CDR3. Each record gives: D gene, J gene, clone size, V gene, CDR3 protein, CDR3 DNA. D genes are given only for firm matches. Part of the rows lack a size; the others show once, few, many or a class for expanded clones.

>TRBD1|TRBJ2-7|NA|TRBV9
CASSIRQGKGYEQYF
TGTGCCAGCAGCATTCGACAGGGTAAGGGCTACGAGCAGTACTTC
>TRBD2|TRBJ2-1|NA|TRBV29-1
CSVAGTSGRVYNEQFF
TGCAGCGTCGCCGGGACTAGCGGGAGAGTCTACAATGAGCAGTTCTTC
>TRBD1|TRBJ2-7|NA|TRBV5-4
CASSFGTGSYEQYF
TGTGCCAGCAGCTTCGGGACAGGGTCCTACGAGCAGTACTTC
>NA|TRBJ1-1|NA|TRBV10-3
CAISDKPTFPSEAEAFF
TGTGCCATCAGTGACAAACCCACGTTCCCCTCTGAGGCTGAAGCTTTCTTT
>NA|TRBJ2-1|NA|TRBV6-5
CASSSGRGNEQFF
TGTGCCAGCAGTTCCGGCCGGGGCAATGAGCAGTTCTTC
>NA|TRBJ2-1|NA|TRBV6-4
CASSVTSTHEQFF
TGTGCCAGCAGTGTAACTAGCACCCATGAGCAGTTCTTC
>TRBD1|TRBJ1-2|NA|TRBV6-6
CASSGTGVGYTF
TGTGCCAGCAGCGGGACAGGGGTTGGCTACACCTTC
>TRBD2|TRBJ2-1|NA|TRBV4-1
CASSQLGLASNEQFF
TGCGCCAGCAGCCAACTGGGACTAGCTTCCAATGAGCAGTTCTTC
>TRBD1|TRBJ1-2|once|TRBV28
CASSLTGVHGYTF
TGTGCCAGCAGCCTCACAGGGGTCCATGGCTACACCTTC
>NA|TRBJ1-6|NA|TRBV4-1
CASSQVSVDYNSPLHF
TGCGCCAGCAGCCAAGTTTCGGTCGATTATAATTCACCCCTCCACTTT
>TRBD2|TRBJ2-1|NA|TRBV7-9
CASSATSGRWYNEQFF
TGTGCCAGCAGCGCCACTAGCGGGAGGTGGTACAATGAGCAGTTCTTC
>TRBD1|TRBJ1-2|few|TRBV7-9
CASSSGQGYDGYTF
TGTGCCAGCAGCTCGGGACAGGGGTATGATGGCTACACCTTC
>NA|TRBJ1-2|NA|TRBV7-8
CASSPIRGPHYGYTF
TGTGCCAGCAGCCCCATCAGGGGTCCGCACTATGGCTACACCTTC
>NA|TRBJ1-4|NA|TRBV27
CASSLLTDFNEKLFF
TGTGCCAGCAGTCTACTTACGGACTTTAATGAAAAACTGTTTTTT
>NA|TRBJ2-1|NA|TRBV5-8
CASTRSRRRSYNEQFF
TGTGCCAGCACCCGGAGCCGGCGTCGCTCCTACAATGAGCAGTTCTTC
>NA|TRBJ1-1|NA|TRBV4-1
CASSQIPDSPPEAFF
TGCGCCAGCAGCCAAATACCCGACAGTCCGCCTGAAGCTTTCTTT
>NA|TRBJ2-3|many|TRBV4-3
CASSQGKTRTDTQYF
TGCGCCAGCAGCCAAGGTAAGACACGCACAGATACGCAGTATTTT
>TRBD2|TRBJ2-1|NA|TRBV11-2
CASSSSGIYGNEQFF
TGTGCCAGCAGCTCAAGCGGGATCTACGGGAATGAGCAGTTCTTC
>NA|TRBJ2-7|NA|TRBV19
CASSMGGTSYEQYF
TGTGCCAGTAGTATGGGAGGCACTTCCTACGAGCAGTACTTC
>TRBD1|TRBJ2-7|NA|TRBV12-5
CASGDRSYEQYF
TGTGCTAGCGGGGACAGGTCCTACGAGCAGTACTTC
>TRBD1|TRBJ1-1|NA|TRBV6-1
CASSEQGTGSTEAFF
TGTGCCAGCAGTGAACAGGGGACAGGGAGCACTGAAGCTTTCTTT
>NA|TRBJ2-7|NA|TRBV15
CATSSGGFEQYF
TGTGCCACCAGCAGTGGCGGTTTCGAGCAGTACTTC
>NA|TRBJ2-3|NA|TRBV6-6
CASSLQVDTQYF
TGTGCCAGCAGCCTTCAGGTAGATACGCAGTATTTT
>NA|TRBJ1-1|NA|TRBV4-1
CASSQGQGHLNTEAFF
TGCGCCAGCAGCCAAGGTCAAGGACACCTGAACACTGAAGCTTTCTTT
>TRBD2|TRBJ2-1|NA|TRBV25-1
CASSALGGYNEQFF
TGTGCCAGCAGTGCCCTGGGGGGGTACAATGAGCAGTTCTTC
>TRBD2|TRBJ2-7|NA|TRBV9
CASSALSGSSAGEQYF
TGTGCCAGCAGCGCCCTGAGCGGGAGCTCCGCCGGGGAGCAGTACTTC